This T cell receptor beta chain was found in a study of regulatory T cells in long-lasting Graves disease. The CDR3 has 17 amino acids. V was clipped by 3 bases and J by 4 bases, with 21 bases between them. Germline V gene sequence: CDR1 SGHTA, CDR2 FQGNSA. This clonotype was recorded at least ten times. Combining iRepertoire HTBI primers with Arm-PCR of CDR3 regions, the authors built TCR beta libraries. TCRdb itself ran the multiplex PCR reads through MiXCR, one entry per CDR3 protein. The table has 440,000 or so distinct CDR3 sequences, about 16% seen once. Sample time point: newly diagnosed GD, antithyroid drugs for less than 3 months. PBMCs provided the RNA from which the TCR library was made. Peripheral blood, at about 10 milliliters, went into EDTA tubes. These same data were also listed under a study on T cells in Graves' hyperthyroidism and ophthalmopathy.

This sample comprised peripheral blood mononuclear cells (PBMCs), obtained at new diagnosis, from a patient treated with antithyroid drugs. This receptor was taken from a woman aged 30 to 39 with Graves disease. This chain connects TRBV7-2 to TRBJ1-2, with a weak D call TRBD1 (6 bases). The CDR3 region has the DNA TGTGCCAGCAGCTTCCTACTCAAAGAAACCAGGGGCTATGGCTACACCTTC. Encoded protein: CASSFLLKETRGYGYTF.